Each of the 23 T cell receptor beta chains below was sequenced from the same sample in a study of cytomegalovirus exposure and HLA in healthy donors. The PCR used 60 Vbeta and 13 Jbeta primers. The assay was immunoSEQ multiplex PCR, and TCRdb's table has in-frame clones only and misses some. The sample yields about 140,000 clones, 80% seen once. Sequenced sample: PBMCs. Receptors were obtained from a male donor in good health and CMV-seronegative.

In this sample, this clone is medium-sized. The chain carries TRBV6-6 and TRBJ1-1; TRBD1 agrees at 8 bases. V dropped 6 bases and J dropped 4; count of bases not matched to a gene: 10. The CDR3 length is 15 residues. Germline V gene data show CDR1 as MNHNY and CDR2 as SVGAGI (reference sequence). The CDR3 sequence: CASSPTTGQGTEAFF. CDR3 in DNA: TGTGCCAGCAGCCCCACAACAGGACAGGGCACTGAAGCTTTCTTT.

In its sample, this clone was seen a few times. CDR3 sequence reads: CASTGAETQYF. CDR3 DNA sequence: TGTGCCAGCACCGGAGCGGAGACCCAGTACTTC. The V and J genes are TRBV11-2 and TRBJ2-5; the D is unclear. V lost 7 bases and J lost 5, with 8 bases in between. The CDR3 is 11 residues long. Per germline, CDR1 SGHAT and CDR2 FQNNGV.

The J gene is TRBJ2-7, the V gene TRBV4-3; D unclear. In germline, CDR1 is LGHNA, CDR2 YSLEER. V lost 0 bases and J lost 5, with 17 bases in between. The CDR3 is 16 residues long. The CDR3 spells CASSQERLAPFHEQYF. As DNA, the CDR3 is TGCGCCAGCAGCCAAGAGCGGCTGGCACCCTTCCACGAGCAGTACTTC.

The genes are TRBV5-4 and TRBJ1-3; 7 nucleotides match TRBD1. This CDR3 comprises 14 residues. V lost 3 bases, J lost 0 bases, and 0 bases stayed unmatched. Germline CDR1 and CDR2: SGHNT and YYREEE (reference sequence). CDR3 in amino acids: CASSSGGSGNTIYF. The CDR3 DNA reads as TGTGCCAGCAGCTCAGGGGGCTCTGGAAACACCATATATTTT.

This rearrangement joins TRBV7-9 to TRBJ1-3; D gene uncertain. The V gene lost 3 bases and the J gene lost 4 bases, with 10 bases spanning the gap. From germline, CDR1 is SEHNR and CDR2 FQNEAQ (reference sequence). The CDR3 runs 14 residues. DNA for the CDR3: TGTGCCAGCAGCTTCACCGGGTCCGGAAACACCATATATTTT. Its protein product is CASSFTGSGNTIYF. The whole variable domain, filled in from reference TRBV7-9 and TRBJ1-3, reads DTGVSQNPRHKITKRGQNVTFRCDPISEHNRLYWYRQTLGQGPEFLTYFQNEAQLEKSRLLSDRFSAERPKGSFSTLEIQRTEQGDSAMYLCASSFTGSGNTIYFGEGSWLTVV.

The chain uses TRBV5-1 and TRBJ1-5, with D possibly matching TRBD1 (5 bases). Per the germline V gene, CDR1 is SGHRS and CDR2 is YFSETQ. Trimming pared 5 bases from V and 1 base from J, leaving 19 bases between. CDR3 size: 17 residues. DNA of the CDR3: TGCGCCAGCAGTGTGGGACCCACGGCGGGGAGCAATCAGCCCCAGCATTTT. Protein product: CASSVGPTAGSNQPQHF.

The chain links TRBV6-1 to TRBJ2-7; D is ambiguous. The CDR3 has 13 amino acids. Trimming stripped 0 bases from V and 4 bases from J, with 7 bases between. Per germline, CDR1 MNHNS and CDR2 SASEGT. CDR3 loop: CASSEAASYEQYF. CDR3 bases: TGTGCCAGCAGTGAAGCTGCCAGTTACGAGCAGTACTTC.

The genes are TRBV4-2 and TRBJ1-2; D may be TRBD1 (6 bases). The germline CDR1 and CDR2 sequences are LGHNA and YNFKEQ. V gave up 1 base and J gave up 8 bases, with 14 bases separating them. This CDR3 contains 14 residues. The CDR3 nucleotides read TGTGCCAGCAGCCAAGGTTACAGGGTAGGAGGCTACACCTTC. Its translation is CASSQGYRVGGYTF.

The V call is TRBV6-6, the J call TRBJ2-3; 8 bases line up with TRBD1. This CDR3 has 15 amino acids. Germline CDR1 reads MNHNY; CDR2 reads SVGAGI (reference sequence). Trimming at V came to 0 bases and at J to 3 bases, leaving 2 bases not matched to a gene. CDR3 protein: CASSYSRTGTDTQYF. CDR3 sequence (DNA): TGTGCCAGCAGTTACTCTCGGACAGGGACAGATACGCAGTATTTT.

This clone has only a few counts. The chain joins TRBV5-6 to TRBJ1-4; a weak D match, TRBD1 (6 bases). The CDR3 sequence is 14 residues long. The germline V and J ends were trimmed by 4 bases and 6 bases, with 13 bases remaining between them. Germline CDR1 SGHDT, CDR2 YYEEEE. The DNA for the CDR3 is TGTGCCAGCAGCCTACAACAGGGATATGAAAAACTGTTTTTT. This encodes CASSLQQGYEKLFF.

This chain links TRBV5-4 with TRBJ2-7, with 7 bases identical to TRBD1. V trimming: 4 bases; J trimming: 2 bases; junction bases outside the gene matches: 15. This CDR3 has 17 residues. Looked up from germline, CDR1 is SGHNT and CDR2 is YYREEE (reference sequence). CDR3 DNA sequence: TGTGCCAGCAGCATATGGTCTCCCGGGACAGTCACCTACGAGCAGTACTTC. Translated, it gives CASSIWSPGTVTYEQYF.

The chain couples TRBV18 to TRBJ2-2, with D perhaps TRBD1 (5 bases). The CDR3 has 14 residues. V was cut by 6 bases and J by 6 bases, with 14 bases left in between. The germline V gene encodes CDR1 KGHSH and CDR2 LQKENI. The DNA of the CDR3 is TGTGCCAGCTCCCAGGGTGAGATCGCCGGGGAGCTGTTTTTT. It is translated as CASSQGEIAGELFF.

Concerning this clone: No conserved phenylalanine or tryptophan ends this CDR3, so it is likely a read error. The CDR3 reads CASRRDTNTQYL. Written as DNA, the CDR3 is TGTGCCAGCCGCCGGGACACCAATACGCAGTATCTT. The J gene is TRBJ2-3, the V gene TRBV6-1; tentative D call: TRBD1 (6 bases). From germline, CDR1 is MNHNS and CDR2 SASEGT. V was cut by 8 bases and J by 7 bases, with 13 bases left in between. The CDR3 covers 12 residues.

The chain couples TRBV18 to TRBJ2-7, with D perhaps TRBD1 (7 bases). V was shortened by 5 bases and J by 3 bases, with 11 bases between the two germline ends. CDR1 is KGHSH and CDR2 is LQKENI in the germline V gene. The CDR3 is 13 amino acids. CDR3 in DNA: TGTGCCAGCTCATTGCAGGGGGGCTACGAGCAGTACTTC. Its protein is CASSLQGGYEQYF.

This sequence joins TRBV28 and TRBJ1-1; 10 bases fit TRBD1. The V segment lost 1 base and the J segment 6 bases; nucleotides outside the gene matches: 5. The CDR3 consists of 15 residues. From germline, CDR1 is MDHEN and CDR2 SYDVKM. The CDR3 here is CASSLLGDRGAEAFF. In nucleotides, the CDR3 is TGTGCCAGCAGTTTATTGGGGGACAGGGGCGCTGAAGCTTTCTTT.

V is TRBV19 and J is TRBJ1-1; 8 bases align to TRBD1. There are 15 residues in the CDR3. Germline loops: CDR1 LNHDA, CDR2 SQIVND (reference sequence). J gave up 1 base and V 5 bases, and 6 bases lay outside the gene matches. The CDR3, as DNA: TGTGCCAGTAGTGTCAGGGGGCTGGGGAACACTGAAGCTTTCTTT. This codes for CASSVRGLGNTEAFF.

The V call is TRBV6-6, the J call TRBJ2-7, with D possibly matching TRBD1 (5 bases). CDR1 is MNHNY and CDR2 is SVGAGI in the germline V gene (reference sequence). The CDR3 contains 13 residues. The V gene lost 7 bases and the J gene lost 2 bases, with 12 bases spanning the gap. Here the CDR3 DNA reads TGTGCCAGCAAACCAGGGATGGCCTACGAGCAGTACTTC. Encoded protein: CASKPGMAYEQYF.

The chain joins TRBV21-1 to TRBJ1-1; TRBD1 reflects the table's D call only, with no check against the DNA. TRBV21-1 is reported as a pseudogene. The CDR3 totals 15 residues. The CDR3 here is CASSSWNRGFAETFF. DNA for the CDR3: TGTGCCAGCAGCAGCTGGAACAGGGGATTCGCTGAAACTTTCTTT.

The CDR3 DNA reads as TGCAGCGCTGGAGCGACTCGGAGCTCCTACGAGCAGTACTTC. Protein sequence: CSAGATRSSYEQYF. The chain links TRBV29-1 to TRBJ2-7; the D is unclear. CDR3 length: 14 amino acids. CDR1 and CDR2 from the germline V gene are SQVTM and ANQGSEA. Trimming took off 7 bases at V and 0 bases at J, with 16 bases between the two ends.

The rearrangement joins TRBV9 to TRBJ2-7; 7 bases line up with TRBD1. V was clipped by 4 bases and J by 6 bases; unmatched bases: 13. Per the germline V gene, CDR1 is SGDLS and CDR2 is YYNGEE. The CDR3 runs 15 residues. In DNA, the CDR3 is TGTGCCAGCAGCCCGACGACAGGGTTCGGAGCCGAGCAGTACTTC. Its translation: CASSPTTGFGAEQYF.

The chain employs TRBV7-9 and TRBJ2-5, with TRBD1 matching 8 bases. The CDR3 has 14 amino acids. The V gene's germline CDR1 is SEHNR and CDR2 FQNEAQ (reference sequence). V lost 4 bases to trimming and J lost 2 bases; unmatched junction nucleotides: 3. For the CDR3, the DNA is TGTGCCAGCAGCTCCACAGGGGGACAAGAGACCCAGTACTTC. It specifies CASSSTGGQETQYF.

Only one count was recorded for this clone. The chain is built from TRBV19 and TRBJ1-5; weak D call: TRBD1 (5 bases). CDR3 size: 13 residues. V was trimmed by 6 bases and J by 3 bases, leaving 9 bases between them. Germline V gene lookup returns CDR1 LNHDA and CDR2 SQIVND (reference sequence). Written as DNA, the CDR3 is TGTGCCAGTAGCAGACAGCCCAATCAGCCCCAGCATTTT. It encodes CASSRQPNQPQHF.

This clone was found a few times. The V call is TRBV6-6, the J call TRBJ2-7; 10 bases are a match to TRBD2. The CDR3 extends over 14 amino acids. J lost 2 bases, V lost 4 bases, and 2 bases had no gene match. Germline loops: CDR1 MNHNY, CDR2 SVGAGI (reference sequence). DNA for the CDR3: TGTGCCAGCAGTTTAGCGGGGGGTCCCTACGAGCAGTACTTC. Translation gives CASSLAGGPYEQYF.